This TCR beta chain was identified in a study of identical twins. TCRdb re-called the 5' RACE reads through MiXCR, storing one row per CDR3 protein. The repertoire includes 200,000 to 250,000 distinct CDR3 sequences, approximately 8.3% of them detected once, and 1.9% sits in the top ten. The study's findings and limits: Insertions were fewer in abundant cord blood beta clonotypes, whereas memory repertoires showed none of this pattern.

This CDR3 has 14 amino acids. The germline gives CDR1 SGHTA, CDR2 FQGNSA. V lost 1 base to trimming and J lost 6 bases, with 13 bases between them. This clonotype was picked up a small number of times. The target antigen is unknown. These records were also assigned to another study, of yellow fever vaccine responses in identical twins.

Sample: memory (CD45RO+) T cells sorted from blood. This rearrangement joins TRBV7-2 to TRBJ2-7; weak D call: TRBD1 (6 bases). This receptor was identified in a woman aged 18-35 years in good health. The CDR3 DNA follows: TGTGCCAGCAGCTTAGTCGTGGGGGCGGGCGAGCAGTACTTC. This codes for CASSLVVGAGEQYF.